This T cell receptor beta chain was documented in a study of Graves' ophthalmopathy and Graves' hyperthyroidism. Amplification of TCR beta CDR3 regions used RNA transcripts. First-round RT-PCR used HTBI primers; second-round multiplex PCR followed. Using its own MiXCR run on the multiplex PCR reads, TCRdb lists one record per CDR3 protein. Of about 400,000 distinct CDR3 sequences in the sample, roughly 15% were seen once. Hyperthyroidism cases were recent diagnoses of under 2 months' duration in people aged 18 to 65. Diagnostic conclusions were grounded in clinical symptoms, serum thyroxine, TRAb, thyroid ultrasound and orbital computed tomography. Germline CDR1 and CDR2: SQVTM and ANQGSEA. The CDR3 extends over 13 amino acids. For this clonotype: A much larger clone sits a single nucleotide away, making a read error possible.

The chain uses TRBV29-1 and TRBJ2-5, with TRBD1 as a possible D gene (6 bases). This clonotype originated in a woman younger than 30 with stable Graves' hyperthyroidism. The sequenced material came from peripheral blood. The CDR3 spells CSVSGHLGETRYF. The CDR3 DNA sequence: TGCAGCGTCTCGGGACATTTGGGGGAGACCCGGTACTTC.